The T cell receptor (beta chain) under discussion was sequenced for a study of control samples from healthy donors and cancer patients. This CDR3 is 14 amino acids long. Germline loops: CDR1 SNHLY, CDR2 FYNNEI. Trimming left V 4 bases short and J 0 bases short, with 7 bases between. The repertoire was sequenced with immunoSEQ multiplex PCR; TCRdb's copy has only in-frame clones and lacks some. The table shows approximately 120,000 clones, with around 87% occurring only once. The source material was blood. This chain connects TRBV2 to TRBJ1-5; no clear D gene. This clonotype was obtained from a man aged 35-49 years in good health. The CDR3 region is CASSGFASNQPQHF. CDR3 nucleotides: TGTGCCAGCAGTGGATTCGCTAGCAATCAGCCCCAGCATTTT.